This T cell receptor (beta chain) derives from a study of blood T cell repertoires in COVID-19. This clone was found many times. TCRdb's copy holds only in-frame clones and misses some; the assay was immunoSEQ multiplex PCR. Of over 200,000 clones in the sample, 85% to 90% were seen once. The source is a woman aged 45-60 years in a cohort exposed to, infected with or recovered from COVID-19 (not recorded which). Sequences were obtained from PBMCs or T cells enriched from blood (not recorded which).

The DNA for the CDR3 is TGTGCCAGCAGCCCAAACCCTTCCTCAGCGGGCGGCACAGATACGCAGTATTTT. Translation gives CASSPNPSSAGGTDTQYF. The chain uses TRBV4-2 and TRBJ2-3; possibly TRBD2 for D (6 bases). The V end was cut by 4 bases, the J end by 1 base, with 21 bases between. Germline V gene lookup returns CDR1 LGHNA and CDR2 YNFKEQ. The CDR3 length is 18 residues.